This T cell receptor beta chain was identified during a study of T cells in Graves' hyperthyroidism and ophthalmopathy. Broader study findings: The authors' 13 V-J model separated ophthalmopathy from stable hyperthyroidism. Ophthalmopathy prediction by the model preceded onset by a median about 6 months. Most thyroid clonotypes with frequency above 0.001 were detected in blood.

The CDR3 runs to 15 residues. V dropped 4 bases and J dropped 3; count of bases not matched to a gene: 3. CDR1 LGHNA and CDR2 YSLEER come from the germline V gene. It was RNA transcripts that yielded the amplified TCR beta CDR3 regions. Initially, a first-round RT-PCR of the TCR CDR3 employed the HTBI primer set. TCRdb independently ran MiXCR on the multiplex PCR reads; one entry per CDR3 protein. The sample contains 650,000 to 750,000 distinct CDR3 sequences, roughly 15% of which appear only once. This clonotype came up many times. Its target is not known. Sequencing input: blood. The receptor comes from a woman between 18 and 29 years old with Graves' hyperthyroidism. The chain combines TRBV4-3 with TRBJ1-1, with 12 positions matching TRBD1. This CDR3 is CASSLRDRGHTEAFF. CDR3 sequence (DNA): TGCGCCAGCAGCCTTAGGGACAGGGGGCACACTGAAGCTTTCTTT.